Listed below are T cell receptor beta chains from one sample, sequenced in a study of blood T cell repertoires in COVID-19. Measured with immunoSEQ multiplex PCR; TCRdb has only the in-frame clones, and not every one. The data contain more than 100,000 clones, around 82% of them seen just once; the ten biggest clones take up 1.4%. Specimen: peripheral blood. The receptors come from a man in his 60s with acute or convalescent COVID-19. CDR3s include the opening cysteine and the closing phenylalanine or tryptophan. D genes are given only for firm matches. Not every row has a clone size; where given, it reads once, few, many or a size class.

clone size: .
V gene: TRBV5-1
J gene: TRBJ2-3
D gene: .
CDR3 DNA: TGCGCCACCCAGGGAGGAGTGAGCACAGATACGCAGTATTTT
CDR3 protein: CATQGGVSTDTQYF

clone size: .
V gene: TRBV6-5
J gene: TRBJ2-7
D gene: .
CDR3 DNA: TGTGCCAGCAGAAACAGGGAGGGGGTAAAGCAGTACTTC
CDR3 protein: CASRNREGVKQYF

clone size: .
V gene: TRBV7-3
J gene: TRBJ2-1
D gene: TRBD1
CDR3 DNA: TGTGCCAGCAGCTGGGACAGGGGGCTCGAGCAGTTCTTC
CDR3 protein: CASSWDRGLEQFF

clone size: few
V gene: TRBV6-7
J gene: TRBJ2-2
D gene: TRBD2
CDR3 DNA: TGTGCCAGCAGTCTACTAGCGGGAGATCAAAGAAACACCGGGGAGCTGTTTTTT
CDR3 protein: CASSLLAGDQRNTGELFF

clone size: .
V gene: TRBV2
J gene: TRBJ2-7
D gene: TRBD1
CDR3 DNA: TGTGCCAGCAGTGAATCTGGGACAGGTCCCTACGAGCAGTACTTC
CDR3 protein: CASSESGTGPYEQYF

clone size: .
V gene: TRBV9
J gene: TRBJ2-7
D gene: .
CDR3 DNA: TGTGCCAGCAGCGTAGGTTCAGGGGAGAAGTACGAGCAGTACTTC
CDR3 protein: CASSVGSGEKYEQYF

clone size: .
V gene: TRBV7-3
J gene: TRBJ2-2
D gene: TRBD2
CDR3 DNA: TGTGCCAGCAGCTTAACAATGGGACTAGCGGGAGACACCGGGGAGCTGTTTTTT
CDR3 protein: CASSLTMGLAGDTGELFF

clone size: .
V gene: TRBV5-1
J gene: TRBJ2-2
D gene: .
CDR3 DNA: TGCGCCAGCAGCTTGGGAGCGGCGACCGGGGAGCTGTTTTTT
CDR3 protein: CASSLGAATGELFF

clone size: .
V gene: TRBV7-8
J gene: TRBJ2-7
D gene: .
CDR3 DNA: TGTGCCAGCAGCTCGACAGGCTACGAGCAGTACTTC
CDR3 protein: CASSSTGYEQYF

clone size: few
V gene: TRBV24-1
J gene: TRBJ1-1
D gene: .
CDR3 DNA: TGTGCCACCAAGGGGGATACTGAAGCTTTCTTT
CDR3 protein: CATKGDTEAFF

clone size: .
V gene: TRBV6-1
J gene: TRBJ1-6
D gene: .
CDR3 DNA: TGTGCCAGCAGTGAAGAGGCCAGGAGGAGACCCCTCCACTTT
CDR3 protein: CASSEEARRRPLHF